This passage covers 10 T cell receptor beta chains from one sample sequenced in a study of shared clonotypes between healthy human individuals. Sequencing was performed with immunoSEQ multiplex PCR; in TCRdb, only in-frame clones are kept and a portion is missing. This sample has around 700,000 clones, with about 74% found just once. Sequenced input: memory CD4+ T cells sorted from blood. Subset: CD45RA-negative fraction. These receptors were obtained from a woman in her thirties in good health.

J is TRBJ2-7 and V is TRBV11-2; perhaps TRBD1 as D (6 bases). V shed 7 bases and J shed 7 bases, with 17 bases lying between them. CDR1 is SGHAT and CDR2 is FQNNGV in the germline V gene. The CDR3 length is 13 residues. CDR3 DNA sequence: TGTGCCAGCACCCAACCAGGGGCTGGTGAGCAGTACTTC. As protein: CASTQPGAGEQYF.

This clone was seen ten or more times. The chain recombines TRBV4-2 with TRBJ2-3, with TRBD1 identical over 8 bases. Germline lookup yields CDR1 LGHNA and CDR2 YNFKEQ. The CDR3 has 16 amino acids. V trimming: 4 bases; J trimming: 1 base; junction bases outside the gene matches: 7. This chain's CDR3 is CASSRDRGDGTDTQYF. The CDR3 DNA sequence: TGTGCCAGCAGCCGAGACAGGGGAGACGGCACAGATACGCAGTATTTT.

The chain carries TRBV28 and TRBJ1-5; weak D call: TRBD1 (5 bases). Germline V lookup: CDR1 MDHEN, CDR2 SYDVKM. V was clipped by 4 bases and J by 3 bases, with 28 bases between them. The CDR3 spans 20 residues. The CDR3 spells CASSYPSGTFRGRDNQPQHF. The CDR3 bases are TGTGCCAGCAGTTACCCCTCGGGCACTTTTCGTGGCAGGGACAATCAGCCCCAGCATTTT.

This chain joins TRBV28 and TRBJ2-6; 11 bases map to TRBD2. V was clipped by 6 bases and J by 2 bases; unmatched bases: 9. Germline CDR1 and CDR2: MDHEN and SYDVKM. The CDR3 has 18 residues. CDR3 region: CASSIRGTSGTGANVLTF. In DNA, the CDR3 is TGTGCCAGCAGCATTCGAGGGACTAGCGGAACTGGGGCCAACGTCCTGACTTTC.

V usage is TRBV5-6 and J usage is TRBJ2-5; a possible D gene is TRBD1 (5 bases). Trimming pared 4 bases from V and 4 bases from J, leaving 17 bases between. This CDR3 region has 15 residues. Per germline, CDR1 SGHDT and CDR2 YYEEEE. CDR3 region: CASSPVSDIGETQYF. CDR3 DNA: TGTGCCAGCAGCCCGGTGTCGGACATTGGAGAGACCCAGTACTTC.

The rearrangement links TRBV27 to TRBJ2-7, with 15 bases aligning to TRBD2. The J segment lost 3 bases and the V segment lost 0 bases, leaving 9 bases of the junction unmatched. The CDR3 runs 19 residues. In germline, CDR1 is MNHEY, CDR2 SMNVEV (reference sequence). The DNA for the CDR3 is TGTGCCAGCAGTTTATCCGGACTAGCGGGAGGGTCTGGTGGCTACGAGCAGTACTTC. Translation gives CASSLSGLAGGSGGYEQYF.

The CDR3 DNA reads TGTGCCAGCAGCCAAGTAAATGGACACTCGAACACCGGGGAGCTGTTTTTT. Encoded protein: CASSQVNGHSNTGELFF. V usage is TRBV4-2 and J usage is TRBJ2-2, with D maybe TRBD1 (5 bases). The germline V gene has CDR1 LGHNA and CDR2 YNFKEQ. V was pared by 1 base and J by 0 bases, with 12 bases between. The CDR3 consists of 17 residues.

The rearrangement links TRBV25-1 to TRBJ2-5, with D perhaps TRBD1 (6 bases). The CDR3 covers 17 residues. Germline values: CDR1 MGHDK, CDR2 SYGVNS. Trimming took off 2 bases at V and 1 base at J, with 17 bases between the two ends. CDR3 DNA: TGTGCCAGCAGTGAAAGAGGTGACAGGCAGGGCCAAGAGACCCAGTACTTC. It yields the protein CASSERGDRQGQETQYF.

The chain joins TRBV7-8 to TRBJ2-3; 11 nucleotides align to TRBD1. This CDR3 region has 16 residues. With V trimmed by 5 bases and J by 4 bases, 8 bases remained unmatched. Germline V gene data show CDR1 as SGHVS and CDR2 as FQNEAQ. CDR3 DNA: TGTGCCAGCAGCCCCACCGGGACAGGGGGGCCAGATACGCAGTATTTT. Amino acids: CASSPTGTGGPDTQYF.

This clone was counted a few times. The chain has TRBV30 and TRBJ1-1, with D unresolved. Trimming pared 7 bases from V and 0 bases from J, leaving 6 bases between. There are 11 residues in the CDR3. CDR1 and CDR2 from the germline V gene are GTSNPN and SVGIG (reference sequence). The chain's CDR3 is CASAMNTEAFF. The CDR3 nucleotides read TGTGCCTCAGCAATGAACACTGAAGCTTTCTTT.